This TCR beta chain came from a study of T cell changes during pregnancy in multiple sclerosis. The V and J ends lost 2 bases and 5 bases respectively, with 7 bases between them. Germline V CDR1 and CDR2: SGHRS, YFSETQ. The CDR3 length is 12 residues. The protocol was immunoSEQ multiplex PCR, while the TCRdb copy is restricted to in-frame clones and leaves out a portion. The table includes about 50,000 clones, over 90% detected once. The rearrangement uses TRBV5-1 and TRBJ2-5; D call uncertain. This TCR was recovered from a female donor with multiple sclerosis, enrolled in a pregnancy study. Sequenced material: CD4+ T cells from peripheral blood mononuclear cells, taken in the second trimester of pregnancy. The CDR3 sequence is CASSFELETQYF. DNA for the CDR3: TGCGCCAGCAGCTTCGAGTTGGAGACCCAGTACTTC.